A selection of T cell receptor beta chains follows, all from one sample in a study of shared clonotypes between healthy human individuals. TCRdb's table, derived via immunoSEQ multiplex PCR, lists solely in-frame clones and lacks some. The sample includes some 2,000,000 clones, around 95% seen only once; the top ten take roughly 0.13%. What was sequenced was naive CD4+ T cells sorted from blood. Every receptor here comes from a man between 18 and 35 years old in good health. Both conserved end residues are part of each CDR3. The D gene is left open where the match is weak. Rows may omit the clone size; those that give it use once, few, many or a size class.

TRBD1	TRBV5-8	TRBJ2-5	-	TGTGCCAGCAGCACAGGGGGCATCCAAGAGACCCAGTACTTC	CASSTGGIQETQYF
-	TRBV6-6	TRBJ2-3	-	TGTGCCAGCAGCTCACTCCGACTAGGAGTTACAGATACGCAGTATTTT	CASSSLRLGVTDTQYF
TRBD1	TRBV11-2	TRBJ2-3	-	TGTGCCAGCAGCCGGACAGGGGGCATGGATACGCAGTATTTT	CASSRTGGMDTQYF
TRBD1	TRBV10-3	TRBJ2-2	-	TGTGCCATCAGGCCGACAGGGTCGAACACCGGGGAGCTGTTTTTT	CAIRPTGSNTGELFF
-	TRBV10-3	TRBJ2-7	-	TGTGCCATCAGTGGGGCAGGGGAGGCCTACGAGCAGTACTTC	CAISGAGEAYEQYF
-	TRBV5-1	TRBJ2-5	-	TGCGCCAGCAGCTTGGGGTTTGGTCAAGAGACCCAGTACTTC	CASSLGFGQETQYF
TRBD2	TRBV7-7	TRBJ2-5	-	TGTGCTAGCAGCGGGGAGCGAGGGGAGACCCAGTACTTC	CASSGERGETQYF
TRBD1	TRBV4-1	TRBJ2-2	-	TGCGCCAGCAGCCTTTTCGGGACAGTGAACACCGGGGAGCTGTTTTTT	CASSLFGTVNTGELFF
-	TRBV5-1	TRBJ2-3	-	TGCGCCAGCAGCTTGGGAGGAGGTAGCACAGATACGCAGTATTTT	CASSLGGGSTDTQYF
-	TRBV18	TRBJ1-2	once	TGTGCCAGCTCACCTGGACAAGAATATGGCTACACCTTC	CASSPGQEYGYTF
-	TRBV9	TRBJ1-3	-	TGTGCCAGCAGCGTAGAACACCCAAGCTCTGGAAACACCATATATTTT	CASSVEHPSSGNTIYF
TRBD2	TRBV4-2	TRBJ2-3	-	TGTGCCAGCAGCCTATCTAGCGGTGACACAGATACGCAGTATTTT	CASSLSSGDTDTQYF
-	TRBV6-6	TRBJ2-7	-	TGTGCCAGCAGGGGCGTGAACGAATACGAGCAGTACTTC	CASRGVNEYEQYF
-	TRBV6-5	TRBJ1-1	-	TGTGCCAGCAGTTACTGGGACAAGAAGAACACTGAAGCTTTCTTT	CASSYWDKKNTEAFF
-	TRBV18	TRBJ2-3	-	TGTGCCAGCTCACTGGGCCCAAGTGAATTGGCAGATACGCAGTATTTT	CASSLGPSELADTQYF
-	TRBV10-3	TRBJ2-3	-	TGTGCCATCAGTGAAGGTCTTAACACAGATACGCAGTATTTT	CAISEGLNTDTQYF
-	TRBV19	TRBJ1-5	-	TGTGCCAGTAGTACCACCCGGTCCAGAGGAGTGAGCAATCAGCCCCAGCATTTT	CASSTTRSRGVSNQPQHF
-	TRBV10-3	TRBJ2-1	-	TGTGCCATCAGTGAGGAGACTGGCAACAATGAGCAGTTCTTC	CAISEETGNNEQFF
-	TRBV7-9	TRBJ2-7	-	TGTGCCAGCAGCAAAACCCGGGACCTCAATGAGCAGTACTTC	CASSKTRDLNEQYF
-	TRBV5-1	TRBJ2-1	-	TGCGCCAGCAGCTCGCCGGGACCTTACAATGAGCAGTTCTTC	CASSSPGPYNEQFF
-	TRBV2	TRBJ2-7	once	TGTGCCAGCATTCTTCAGGGGACCTACGAGCAGTACTTC	CASILQGTYEQYF
-	TRBV9	TRBJ2-5	-	TGTGCCAGCAGCACACAACAGGGTCAAGAGACCCAGTACTTC	CASSTQQGQETQYF
-	TRBV6-1	TRBJ1-5	-	TGTGCCAGCAGGGGCACAGGGATGCCTCAGCCCCAGCATTTT	CASRGTGMPQPQHF
TRBD1	TRBV19	TRBJ1-5	-	TGTGCCAGTAGCAGGGGGTTCCTCAATCAGCCCCAGCATTTT	CASSRGFLNQPQHF
-	TRBV15	TRBJ2-7	once	TGTGCCACCAGCAGAGATAAGGGGGACGGCGAGCAGTACTTC	CATSRDKGDGEQYF
-	TRBV5-6	TRBJ2-7	-	TGTGCCAGCAGCCTGTCTGGGGGCAGTTGGTACGAGCAGTACTTC	CASSLSGGSWYEQYF
-	TRBV2	TRBJ1-2	once	TGTGCCAGCAGTGGAGGGTATGGCTACACCTTC	CASSGGYGYTF
-	TRBV5-4	TRBJ2-3	-	TGTGCCAGCAGCCCAACTAGCACAGATACGCAGTATTTT	CASSPTSTDTQYF
TRBD1	TRBV6-5	TRBJ1-3	-	TGTGCCAGCAGTACCTCCGGGACAGCTGGAAACACCATATATTTT	CASSTSGTAGNTIYF
-	TRBV27	TRBJ2-7	-	TGTGCCAGCAGTCCCGCCCTCGGGGGTACCCTCTACGAGCAGTACTTC	CASSPALGGTLYEQYF
-	TRBV15	TRBJ1-2	-	TGTGCCACCAGCAGAGATTCGAGGGGCGGCTACACCTTC	CATSRDSRGGYTF
TRBD2	TRBV28	TRBJ2-3	-	TGTGCCAGCACCCTACTCCCGGGGGGGGACACAGATACGCAGTATTTT	CASTLLPGGDTDTQYF
-	TRBV19	TRBJ1-5	few	TGTGCCAGTAGTATGGGAGAGCCCCAGCATTTT	CASSMGEPQHF
-	TRBV7-7	TRBJ2-5	-	TGTGCTAGCAGCTTAGCCTGGGGATCAGAGACCCAGTACTTC	CASSLAWGSETQYF
-	TRBV5-1	TRBJ2-7	-	TGCGCCAGCAGCTTGCTCGAGCAGGGTCGGGAGCAGTACTTC	CASSLLEQGREQYF
-	TRBV6-9	TRBJ2-7	-	TGTGCCAGCAGTTATACAGAGTGGGACGAGCAGTACTTC	CASSYTEWDEQYF
-	TRBV9	TRBJ1-2	-	TGTGCCAGCAGCGTAGCCCTGGAGGGGGGCTACACCTTC	CASSVALEGGYTF
TRBD2	TRBV10-3	TRBJ2-1	-	TGTGCCATCAGTAATACGGGGGGGTTGGATGAGCAGTTCTTC	CAISNTGGLDEQFF
-	TRBV2	TRBJ1-1	few	TGTGCCAGCATTCAAAACACTGAAGCTTTCTTT	CASIQNTEAFF
-	TRBV2	TRBJ2-2	-	TGTGCCAGCAGCCCAGACGGTTACACCGGGGAGCTGTTTTTT	CASSPDGYTGELFF
-	TRBV20-1	TRBJ1-2	-	TGCAGCCCCGGGACCGGCTATGGCTACACCTTC	CSPGTGYGYTF
TRBD1	TRBV4-1	TRBJ1-4	-	TGCGCCAGCAGCCAAAAAAAGCGGGACAGGGCTCATGAAAAACTGTTTTTT	CASSQKKRDRAHEKLFF
TRBD1	TRBV5-5	TRBJ1-3	-	TGTGCCAGCACTCCGGGGACAGACTCTGGAAACACCATATATTTT	CASTPGTDSGNTIYF
-	TRBV5-1	TRBJ1-5	-	TGCGCCAGCAGCCCGACAGTCTGGGGCAATCAGCCCCAGCATTTT	CASSPTVWGNQPQHF
TRBD1	TRBV15	TRBJ2-2	-	TGTGCCACCAGCAGAGATAAGGGACAGGGATTTACCGGGGAGCTGTTTTTT	CATSRDKGQGFTGELFF
-	TRBV7-2	TRBJ2-4	-	TGTGCCAGCAGCTTAGTGGTAGGGAACATTCAGTACTTC	CASSLVVGNIQYF
-	TRBV19	TRBJ2-7	-	TGTGCCAGTGGGACCGGGACACATTTCTACGAGCAGTACTTC	CASGTGTHFYEQYF
-	TRBV6-1	TRBJ2-1	-	TGTGCCAGCAGTCGAAACTGGGTAAACAATGAGCAGTTCTTC	CASSRNWVNNEQFF
-	TRBV18	TRBJ2-2	-	TGTGCCAGCTCATCGACGACTAAGAACACCGGGGAGCTGTTTTTT	CASSSTTKNTGELFF
TRBD2	TRBV29-1	TRBJ2-1	-	TGCAGCGTCAATGCCGGGACTATATACAATGAGCAGTTCTTC	CSVNAGTIYNEQFF
-	TRBV6-1	TRBJ1-5	-	TGTGCCAGCAGTGAAGCGGGCCTTCGGAATCAGCCCCAGCATTTT	CASSEAGLRNQPQHF
-	TRBV4-1	TRBJ2-3	-	TGCGCCAGCAGCCCCAGGTCAGTCACAGATACGCAGTATTTT	CASSPRSVTDTQYF
-	TRBV5-3	TRBJ1-6	-	TGTGCCAGGAAAAACAAATCTAATTCACCCCTCCACTTT	CARKNKSNSPLHF
-	TRBV10-3	TRBJ2-7	-	TGTGCCATCAGTGAGTCGATGCAGGCCCCTAACTACGAGCAGTACTTC	CAISESMQAPNYEQYF